This TCR beta chain was identified during a study of post-analysis software for immune sequencing data. The library was made from cDNA and included unique molecular identifiers. TCRdb independently ran MiXCR on the PCR reads; one entry per CDR3 protein. This table holds roughly 410,000 distinct CDR3 sequences, roughly 38% found once. The sequence was obtained from a girl between 5 and 17 years old with multiple sclerosis. Sequenced: blood.

DNA of the CDR3: TGTGCCACCAGCAGACAGGGGGGTAACTCTGGGGCCAACGTCCTGACTTTC. It specifies CATSRQGGNSGANVLTF. The gene calls are TRBV15 and TRBJ2-6; D may be TRBD1 (7 bases). Trimming shortened V by 2 bases and J by 0 bases, and 11 bases separated the two germline ends. Germline V CDR1 and CDR2: LNHNV, YYDKDF (reference sequence). The CDR3 extends over 17 amino acids.